This entry lists 12 T cell receptor beta chains sequenced from one sample in a study of T cells in Graves' hyperthyroidism and ophthalmopathy. It was RNA transcripts that yielded the amplified TCR beta CDR3 regions. First-round RT-PCR targeting the TCR CDR3 was performed with the HTBI primer set. MiXCR, applied by TCRdb to the multiplex PCR reads, yields one record per CDR3 protein. The table lists 330,000 or so distinct CDR3 sequences, 15% to 20% of them singletons, with around 16% in the top ten. The specimen sequenced was blood. These receptors all stem from a woman aged 35 to 49 with Graves' ophthalmopathy.

This clonotype was detected many times. The chain carries TRBV27 and TRBJ1-5; the D is unclear. The CDR3 consists of 15 residues. Trimming removed 4 bases at V and 4 bases at J, with 14 bases between. Germline assignment: CDR1 MNHEY and CDR2 SMNVEV (reference sequence). In DNA form, the CDR3 reads TGTGCCAGCAGTTCCGCGCCCTCGGGGAATCAGCCCCAGCATTTT. Translation: CASSSAPSGNQPQHF.

The table lists this clonotype with many counts. This rearrangement joins TRBV6-5 to TRBJ2-5; D possibly corresponds to TRBD1 (7 bases). V was trimmed by 5 bases and J by 7 bases, leaving 14 bases between them. This CDR3 spans 13 amino acids. Germline CDR1 MNHEY, CDR2 SVGAGI. The CDR3 bases are TGTGCCAGCAGTCGACGACAGGGAGGGACCCAGTACTTC. It is translated as CASSRRQGGTQYF.

The CDR3 sequence is CASRTPTNTGELFF. In nucleotides, the CDR3 is TGTGCCAGCCGGACACCAACGAACACCGGGGAGCTGTTTTTT. This rearrangement joins TRBV2 to TRBJ2-2; maybe TRBD1 (5 bases). The CDR3 has 14 residues. The V end was cut by 8 bases, the J end by 0 bases, with 10 bases between. The germline gives CDR1 SNHLY, CDR2 FYNNEI.

The V and J genes are TRBV4-1 and TRBJ1-2; a possible D gene is TRBD1 (5 bases). The ends were cut back, 3 bases at V and 6 bases at J, with 5 bases in the middle. Germline CDR1 and CDR2: MGHRA and YSYEKL. The CDR3 length is 11 residues. DNA for the CDR3: TGCGCCAGCAGCCACAGGGATGGCTACACCTTC. Translation: CASSHRDGYTF.

The chain joins TRBV20-1 to TRBJ2-4; 11 positions agree with TRBD1. Germline loops: CDR1 DFQATT, CDR2 SNEGSKA (reference sequence). This CDR3 is 14 amino acids long. V lost 0 bases and J lost 6; bases outside the gene matches: 1. CDR3 region: CSAREGTGGNIQYF. Written as DNA, the CDR3 is TGCAGTGCTAGAGAGGGGACAGGGGGAAACATTCAGTACTTC.

This clonotype was detected ten times or more. The CDR3: CASSGLAGGETQYF. The CDR3 DNA reads as TGTGCCAGCAGTGGGCTAGCGGGAGGAGAGACCCAGTACTTC. This chain uses TRBV2 with TRBJ2-5, with TRBD2 matching 11 bases. J lost 4 bases, V lost 4 bases, and 2 bases had no gene match. The germline V gene encodes CDR1 SNHLY and CDR2 FYNNEI. The CDR3 length is 14 residues. The variable domain in full, completed from reference TRBV2 and TRBJ2-5, reads EPEVTQTPSHQVTQMGQEVILRCVPISNHLYFYWYRQILGQKVEFLVSFYNNEISEKSEIFDDQFSVERPDGSNFTLKIRSTKLEDSAMYFCASSGLAGGETQYFGPGTRLLVL.

This clonotype was detected only a few times. This rearrangement joins TRBV28 to TRBJ2-7; possible D gene TRBD2, 6 bases. Germline loops: CDR1 MDHEN, CDR2 SYDVKM. The V gene lost 3 bases and the J gene lost 3 bases, with 12 bases spanning the gap. This CDR3 is built from 14 residues. The CDR3 spells CASSLGGEVYEQYF. In DNA form, the CDR3 reads TGTGCCAGCAGTTTGGGGGGAGAGGTCTACGAGCAGTACTTC.

The sample holds many counts of this clonotype. This rearrangement joins TRBV7-9 to TRBJ2-7; D is ambiguous. The V end lost 3 bases, the J end lost 6 bases, and 9 bases lay between the germline ends. This CDR3 region has 12 residues. CDR1 is SEHNR, CDR2 FQNEAQ, per germline (reference sequence). The CDR3 nucleotides read TGTGCCAGCAGCTTCGGTGATGGCGAGCAGTACTTC. It yields the protein CASSFGDGEQYF.

This clonotype has ten or more counts. The chain combines TRBV5-1 with TRBJ1-1, with D possibly TRBD1 on 5 matching bases. The ends were cut back, 3 bases at V and 4 bases at J, with 10 bases in the middle. The CDR3 consists of 13 residues. Germline V CDR1 and CDR2: SGHRS, YFSETQ. The CDR3 here is CASSSQGGTEAFF. CDR3 sequence (DNA): TGCGCCAGCAGCTCGCAGGGAGGCACTGAAGCTTTCTTT.

This clonotype was picked up many times. This chain joins TRBV4-1 and TRBJ2-5; D is ambiguous. Germline V CDR1 and CDR2: MGHRA, YSYEKL. This CDR3 has 14 residues. The V gene lost 1 base and the J gene lost 5 bases, with 11 bases spanning the gap. CDR3 coding DNA: TGCGCCAGCAGCCAAGCGCTGGGGTTGGAGACCCAGTACTTC. Its translation is CASSQALGLETQYF.

This clonotype occurred many times. The rearrangement uses TRBV7-2 and TRBJ2-7; no clear D gene. The CDR3 consists of 11 residues. V lost 6 bases and J 4 bases, leaving 7 bases between the germline ends. Looked up from germline, CDR1 is SGHTA and CDR2 is FQGNSA. The CDR3 DNA sequence: TGTGCCAGCAGTCCTAAATACGAGCAGTACTTC. Translation gives CASSPKYEQYF.

This clonotype was observed at least ten times. V and J are TRBV29-1 and TRBJ2-7; D gene unclear. V dropped 1 base and J dropped 2 bases, with 6 bases sitting between them. The CDR3 extends over 12 amino acids. CDR1 is SQVTM, CDR2 ANQGSEA, per germline. CDR3 sequence reads: CSVEGHPYEQYF. The CDR3, as DNA: TGCAGCGTTGAAGGACACCCCTACGAGCAGTACTTC.